Below, 9 T cell receptor beta chains from the same sample are listed, as sequenced in a study of T cell repertoires in cytomegalovirus infection. TCRdb fed the reads into MiXCR, producing one record per CDR3 protein. The sample has some 680,000 distinct CDR3 sequences; about 40% are singletons. Specimen: PBMCs. Receptor source: a human donor in good health (CMV status not recorded). Some clones in this sample may be carry-over from other donors' samples.

This rearrangement joins TRBV5-1 to TRBJ1-2; D not certain. The CDR3 runs to 14 residues. CDR1 is SGHRS and CDR2 is YFSETQ in the germline V gene. Deletions cut 3 bases from V and 4 bases from J, with 13 bases between. CDR3 sequence reads: CASSWEGGSYGYTF. In DNA, the CDR3 is TGCGCCAGCAGCTGGGAAGGCGGATCCTATGGCTACACCTTC.

The chain couples TRBV2 to TRBJ2-3; TRBD2 aligns across 8 bases. CDR1 SNHLY and CDR2 FYNNEI come from the germline V gene. V shed 8 bases, J shed 2 bases, and the junction held 3 bases outside the gene matches. CDR3 size: 13 residues. In DNA, the CDR3 is TGTGCCAGCTTAGCGGGGATCACAGATACGCAGTATTTT. Translated: CASLAGITDTQYF. The full variable domain, rest sourced from reference TRBV2 and TRBJ2-3, is EPEVTQTPSHQVTQMGQEVILRCVPISNHLYFYWYRQILGQKVEFLVSFYNNEISEKSEIFDDQFSVERPDGSNFTLKIRSTKLEDSAMYFCASLAGITDTQYFGPGTRLTVL.

This clonotype was picked up a small number of times. J is TRBJ2-7 and V is TRBV11-2; the D is unclear. The CDR3 totals 12 residues. Trimming cost V 6 bases and J 0 bases, with 6 bases left between them. In germline, CDR1 is SGHAT, CDR2 FQNNGV. CDR3 sequence reads: CASRRSSYEQYF. The CDR3 DNA sequence: TGTGCCAGCAGGCGGAGCTCCTACGAGCAGTACTTC.

With regard to this clonotype: A much larger clonotype is one base distant, so this may be a read error. The chain couples TRBV6-6 to TRBJ2-7; 12 bases match TRBD1. The CDR3 sequence is 12 residues long. Germline V gene sequence: CDR1 MNHNY, CDR2 SVGAGI (reference sequence). The CDR3 nucleotides are TGTGCCACGGGACAGGGGGCCTACGCGCAGTACTTC. Protein product: CATGQGAYAQYF.

The chain links TRBV2 to TRBJ1-2; 9 nucleotides line up with TRBD1. The CDR3 spans 14 residues. Unmatched junction bases numbered 5, after V lost 6 bases and J lost 3 bases. Germline V gives CDR1 SNHLY, CDR2 FYNNEI. Here the CDR3 DNA reads TGTGCCAGCAGGGACAGGGGACGGTACTATGGCTACACCTTC. Translated, it gives CASRDRGRYYGYTF.

V gene TRBV5-6 combines with J gene TRBJ1-6; TRBD1 is a possible D gene (5 bases). This CDR3 has 15 residues. V dropped 1 base and J dropped 9 bases, with 14 bases sitting between them. Germline lookup yields CDR1 SGHDT and CDR2 YYEEEE. The CDR3 spells CASSLRGTRGSPLHF. The CDR3 coding sequence is TGTGCCAGCAGCTTGCGGGGGACTAGGGGTTCACCCCTCCACTTT.

This chain connects TRBV12-3 or TRBV12-4 to TRBJ1-1; 7 bases are shared with TRBD1. Trimming at V came to 6 bases and at J to 1 base, leaving 5 bases not matched to a gene. This CDR3 has 14 amino acids. The CDR3 protein is CASSEHRGNTEAFF. The CDR3 nucleotides are TGTGCCAGCAGCGAACACAGGGGGAACACTGAAGCTTTCTTT.

The chain couples TRBV19 to TRBJ2-2; D unclear. The CDR3 has 15 amino acids. The germline V gene has CDR1 LNHDA and CDR2 SQIVND (reference sequence). Trimming removed 7 bases at V and 0 bases at J, with 12 bases between. The CDR3 DNA sequence: TGTGCCAGTAAGCCCTTTGCAGCGAACACCGGGGAGCTGTTTTTT. It yields the protein CASKPFAANTGELFF.

The genes are TRBV7-9 and TRBJ2-2; weak D call: TRBD2 (5 bases). The CDR3 contains 12 residues. The germline V and J ends were trimmed by 8 bases and 6 bases, with 10 bases remaining between them. Per the germline V gene, CDR1 is SEHNR and CDR2 is FQNEAQ (reference sequence). CDR3 protein: CASGREAGELFF. CDR3 nucleotide sequence: TGTGCCAGCGGCCGGGAAGCCGGGGAGCTGTTTTTT.